This is a list of T cell receptor beta chains from one sample in a study of cytomegalovirus exposure and HLA in healthy donors. Repertoires were generated with immunoSEQ multiplex PCR, while TCRdb's copy carries only in-frame clones and drops some. This sample has approximately 120,000 clones, with approximately 80% found just once. Sequencing was performed on PBMCs. The receptors derive from a man in his forties or fifties in good health and CMV-seronegative. CDR3s include the opening cysteine and the closing phenylalanine or tryptophan. Each record gives: CDR3 protein, CDR3 DNA, J gene, V gene, D gene, clone size, CDR3 length. The D gene is left open where the match is weak. For some rows the clone size is stated as once, few or many, or as a class when expanded; others skip it.

CASSLARSGTEAFF,TGTGCCAGCAGCTTAGCCAGGAGCGGGACTGAAGCTTTCTTT,TRBJ1-1,TRBV7-9,.,.,14
CASRKLEDTEAFF,TGTGCCAGCAGAAAGCTGGAGGACACTGAAGCTTTCTTT,TRBJ1-1,TRBV6-5,.,.,13
CASSEAPTTLTEAFF,TGTGCCAGCAGTGAAGCGCCGACTACCCTCACTGAAGCTTTCTTT,TRBJ1-1,TRBV6-1,.,.,15
CASSSPGTSGSTDTQYF,TGCGCCAGCAGCTCCCCGGGGACTAGCGGGAGCACAGATACGCAGTATTTT,TRBJ2-3,TRBV5-1,TRBD2,.,17
CASSLPGTGGAFF,TGTGCCAGCAGCTTACCGGGGACAGGAGGGGCTTTCTTT,TRBJ1-1,TRBV7-6,TRBD1,.,13
CASSLGGAGGNTIYF,TGTGCCAGCAGTTTGGGGGGGGCGGGAGGAAACACCATATATTTT,TRBJ1-3,TRBV28,.,.,15
CAWSGKEGEQYF,TGTGCCTGGAGTGGGAAAGAGGGAGAGCAGTACTTC,TRBJ2-7,TRBV30,.,.,12
CASSKGEDEQYF,TGTGCCAGCAGCAAGGGGGAGGACGAGCAGTACTTC,TRBJ2-7,TRBV21-1,.,.,12
CASSSLRGRETQYF,TGTGCCAGCAGCTCCCTCCGGGGGAGGGAGACCCAGTACTTC,TRBJ2-5,TRBV5-8,.,.,14
CASSKGGAASGGAYNEQFF,TGTGCCAGCAGCAAAGGGGGCGCGGCTAGCGGGGGGGCCTACAATGAGCAGTTCTTC,TRBJ2-1,TRBV21-1,.,.,19
CASSPGGLQGSMKQYF,TGTGCCAGCAGCCCCGGGGGGTTACAGGGCAGCATGAAGCAGTACTTC,TRBJ2-7,TRBV7-2,.,.,16
CASSGLAKNIQYF,TGTGCCAGCAGTGGGCTGGCCAAAAACATTCAGTACTTC,TRBJ2-4,TRBV6-1,.,.,13
CASSPSGGTYNEQFF,TGTGCCAGCAGCCCTAGCGGGGGGACGTACAATGAGCAGTTCTTC,TRBJ2-1,TRBV6-6,TRBD2,.,15
CASSPTGGNTEAFF,TGTGCCAGCTCACCAACCGGGGGGAACACTGAAGCTTTCTTT,TRBJ1-1,TRBV18,.,.,14
CASSPGGTGDPYEQYF,TGTGCCAGCAGCCCTGGCGGGACAGGGGACCCCTACGAGCAGTACTTC,TRBJ2-7,TRBV7-8,TRBD1,few,16
CASSLRGGEETQYF,TGTGCCAGCAGCTTAAGAGGCGGAGAGGAGACCCAGTACTTC,TRBJ2-5,TRBV7-7,.,.,14
CASSFFPWLSDRNYGYTF,TGTGCCAGCAGCTTCTTCCCATGGCTCTCGGACAGAAACTATGGCTACACCTTC,TRBJ1-2,TRBV7-9,.,.,18
CASSTPSTGGYQPQHF,TGTGCCAGTAGTACCCCATCGACAGGGGGATACCAGCCCCAGCATTTT,TRBJ1-5,TRBV19,TRBD1,.,16
CASSFTGASTGELFF,TGTGCCAGCAGCTTCACAGGGGCGAGCACCGGGGAGCTGTTTTTT,TRBJ2-2,TRBV11-3,TRBD1,once,15
CSGIQGPYGYTF,TGCAGCGGGATACAGGGTCCCTATGGCTACACCTTC,TRBJ1-2,TRBV29-1,.,.,12
CASSTFYRGQVDLSNTEAFF,TGTGCCAGCAGCACATTCTATCGGGGACAGGTCGATTTGTCGAACACTGAAGCTTTCTTT,TRBJ1-1,TRBV5-4,TRBD1,few,20
CASSLAGSSDTQYF,TGTGCCAGCAGCTTAGCGGGCAGTTCAGATACGCAGTATTTT,TRBJ2-3,TRBV7-7,.,few,14